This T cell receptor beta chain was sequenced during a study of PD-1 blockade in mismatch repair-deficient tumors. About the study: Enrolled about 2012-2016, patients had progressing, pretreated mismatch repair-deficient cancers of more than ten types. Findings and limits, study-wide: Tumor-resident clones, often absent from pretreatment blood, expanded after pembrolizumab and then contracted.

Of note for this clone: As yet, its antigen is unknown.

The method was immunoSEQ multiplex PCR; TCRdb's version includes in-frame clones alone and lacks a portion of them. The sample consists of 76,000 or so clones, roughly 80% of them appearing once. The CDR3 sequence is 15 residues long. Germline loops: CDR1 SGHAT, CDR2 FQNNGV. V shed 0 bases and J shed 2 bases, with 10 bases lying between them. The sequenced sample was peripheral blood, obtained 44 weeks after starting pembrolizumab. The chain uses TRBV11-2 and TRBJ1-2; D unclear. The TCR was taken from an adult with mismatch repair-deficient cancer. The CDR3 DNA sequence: TGTGCCAGCAGCTTAGATTCATTCTCCAACTATGGCTACACCTTC. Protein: CASSLDSFSNYGYTF.